This T cell receptor beta chain was identified in a study of shared clonotypes between healthy human individuals. J lost 3 bases, V lost 3 bases, and 11 bases had no gene match. The CDR3 runs to 17 residues. The germline CDR1 and CDR2 sequences are SGHNT and YYREEE (reference sequence). The donor population consisted of healthy HIV-negative adults with no recent acute infections or vaccinations. TCRdb keeps only in-frame clones here, not all; method: immunoSEQ multiplex PCR. The repertoire holds fewer than 2.5 million clones, with 93% as singletons. General study results and limits: Clonotypes which were not shared had lower generation probabilities than clonotypes that all four donors shared.

On this clone: Its antigen remains unknown.

The sequence was collected from a man younger than 30 in good health. Some clones in this sample may be carry-over from other donors' samples. This rearrangement joins TRBV5-4 to TRBJ1-2, with 10 positions matching TRBD1. The source material was naive CD4+ T cells from PBMCs. As to subset: CD45RA+ positively selected. CDR3 sequence: CASSSGQGGSNDYGYTF. CDR3 coding DNA: TGTGCCAGCAGCTCCGGACAGGGGGGGAGTAACGACTATGGCTACACCTTC.